The rows below give T cell receptor beta chains drawn from one sample of a study of CD8+ T cells in alopecia areata. TCRdb keeps only in-frame clones here, not all; method: immunoSEQ multiplex PCR. The table shows about 200,000 clones, with about 58% occurring only once. The sample here was CD4+ T cells sorted from blood, taken at week 4, from a patient treated with tofacitinib. The receptors were sampled from a human donor with alopecia areata. The CDR3 runs from the conserved cysteine through the conserved F or W. The D gene is left open where the match is weak. Not all rows give a size; the values are once, few, many and, for expanded clones, a class.

J,size,D,V,DNA,CDR3
TRBJ2-3,-,-,TRBV5-1,TGCGCCAGCAGCTTGCGAGTACGGGCCCAGATTACAGATACGCAGTATTTT,CASSLRVRAQITDTQYF
TRBJ2-3,-,TRBD1,TRBV29-1,TGCAGCGTAGGGGACAGGGGGTTTCCAGATACGCAGTATTTT,CSVGDRGFPDTQYF
TRBJ2-3,-,-,TRBV7-2,TGTGCCAGCAGCAGCACAGATACGCAGTATTTT,CASSSTDTQYF
TRBJ2-7,-,-,TRBV5-1,TGCGCCAGCAGACAAGGGGGAAGCTCCTACGAGCAGTACTTC,CASRQGGSSYEQYF
TRBJ2-3,-,-,TRBV18,TGTGCCAGCTCACCGAGGGGCGGCGATACGCAGTATTTT,CASSPRGGDTQYF
TRBJ1-5,once,-,TRBV5-6,TGTGCCAGCAGCTTCGGACAGAATCAGCCCCAGCATTTT,CASSFGQNQPQHF
TRBJ1-3,-,-,TRBV30,TGTGCCTGGAGTAAGGGAACTGGAAACACCATATATTTT,CAWSKGTGNTIYF
TRBJ2-1,-,TRBD2,TRBV29-1,TGCAGCGCTAGCGGGGGGGCGGGCAATGAGCAGTTCTTC,CSASGGAGNEQFF
TRBJ2-2,few,-,TRBV29-1,TGCAGCGTTGAAGACCGGACCTGGGGGTTGAACGGGGAGCTGTTTTTT,CSVEDRTWGLNGELFF
TRBJ2-4,once,-,TRBV28,TGTGCCAGCAGCCTGGGGGGTGATCTAAAAAACATTCAGTACTTC,CASSLGGDLKNIQYF
TRBJ1-1,-,-,TRBV7-2,TGTGCCAGCAGCTTTTCAGGGGACAACACTGAAGCTTTCTTT,CASSFSGDNTEAFF
TRBJ1-4,few,-,TRBV7-8,TGTGCCAGCAGCTCCCAGGGAGGAGGTGAAAAACTGTTTTTT,CASSSQGGGEKLFF
TRBJ2-3,-,TRBD2,TRBV4-3,TGCGCCAGCAGCCAAGGCTCTAGGACTAGAGGGAGTCCGGATACGCAGTATTTT,CASSQGSRTRGSPDTQYF
TRBJ1-1,-,-,TRBV18,TGTGCCAGCTCACCGGGGCCGAACACTGAAGCTTTCTTT,CASSPGPNTEAFF
TRBJ1-1,-,-,TRBV5-6,TGTGCCAGCAGCAGAAGGGCGAACACTGAAGCTTTCTTT,CASSRRANTEAFF
TRBJ2-5,-,TRBD2,TRBV9,TGTGCCAGCAGCGTAGGAGGACTAGCGCCAGGAGGAGAGACCCAGTACTTC,CASSVGGLAPGGETQYF